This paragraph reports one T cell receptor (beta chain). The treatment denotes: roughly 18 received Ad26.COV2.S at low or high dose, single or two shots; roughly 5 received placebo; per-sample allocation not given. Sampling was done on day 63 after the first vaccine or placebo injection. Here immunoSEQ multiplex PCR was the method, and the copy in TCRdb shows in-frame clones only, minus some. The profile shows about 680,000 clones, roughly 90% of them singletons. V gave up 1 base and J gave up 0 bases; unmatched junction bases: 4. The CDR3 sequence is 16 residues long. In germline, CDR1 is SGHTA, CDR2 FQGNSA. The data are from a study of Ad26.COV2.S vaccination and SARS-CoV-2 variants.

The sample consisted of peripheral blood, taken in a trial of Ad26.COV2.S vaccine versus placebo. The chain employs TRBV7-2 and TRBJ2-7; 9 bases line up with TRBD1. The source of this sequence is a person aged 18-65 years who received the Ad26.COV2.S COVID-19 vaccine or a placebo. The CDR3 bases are TGTGCCAGCAGCTTAGGGGACAGGGTCCCCTCCTACGAGCAGTACTTC. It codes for CASSLGDRVPSYEQYF.